Listed here are 29 T cell receptor beta chains from one sample, sequenced in a study of T cells in Graves' hyperthyroidism and ophthalmopathy. TCR beta CDR3 sequences were amplified from RNA transcripts. The HTBI primer set served for first-round RT-PCR of the TCR CDR3. One entry per CDR3 protein results from TCRdb running MiXCR on the multiplex PCR reads. The table includes 530,000 or so distinct CDR3 sequences, about 45% detected once. Input material: peripheral blood or thyroid tissue (not recorded which). These receptors were obtained from a woman between 18 and 29 years old with Graves' hyperthyroidism.

The chain joins TRBV10-3 to TRBJ1-5; D may be TRBD1 (5 bases). With 10 bases removed from V and 1 base from J, the gap between germline ends came to 11 bases. The CDR3 has 13 residues. Germline CDR1 ENHRY, CDR2 SYGVKD. CDR3 in amino acids: CATGTESNQPQHF. CDR3 DNA sequence: TGTGCCACCGGGACGGAAAGCAATCAGCCCCAGCATTTT.

V is TRBV29-1 and J is TRBJ2-7; TRBD1 matches 11 bases. Germline lookup yields CDR1 SQVTM and CDR2 ANQGSEA. Trimming cost V 5 bases and J 4 bases; bases outside gene matches: 13. The CDR3 is 16 amino acids. The CDR3 bases are TGCAGCGTTAGTGGTGGCGGGACAGGGGGGTTGTACGAGCAGTACTTC. It encodes CSVSGGGTGGLYEQYF.

This rearrangement joins TRBV12-3 or TRBV12-4 to TRBJ2-1, with 12 bases that match TRBD2. V trimming: 4 bases; J trimming: 4 bases; junction bases outside the gene matches: 2. The CDR3 sequence is 15 residues long. CDR3 nucleotides: TGTGCCAGCAGTTGGACTAGCGGGACATACAATGAGCAGTTCTTC. Translated, it gives CASSWTSGTYNEQFF.

The chain employs TRBV19 and TRBJ2-1; 7 bases map to TRBD1. Per the germline V gene, CDR1 is LNHDA and CDR2 is SQIVND (reference sequence). V shed 4 bases, J shed 4 bases, and the junction held 7 bases outside the gene matches. The CDR3 is made up of 15 amino acids. The CDR3 loop is CASSTGTVKYNEQFF. The CDR3, as DNA: TGTGCCAGTAGTACCGGGACAGTGAAGTACAATGAGCAGTTCTTC.

This clonotype has more than one count but fewer than ten. The rearrangement links TRBV4-1 to TRBJ2-5; possible D gene TRBD1, 5 bases. Looked up from germline, CDR1 is MGHRA and CDR2 is YSYEKL. The CDR3 has 13 amino acids. Trimming left V 2 bases short and J 6 bases short, with 10 bases between. DNA for the CDR3: TGCGCCAGCAGCCAACAGGGTTTTCAGACCCAGTACTTC. As protein: CASSQQGFQTQYF.

Notes on this clonotype: This may arise from a read error, as a much more abundant clone is one base away. J is TRBJ2-7 and V is TRBV7-2; D is unclear. With 6 bases removed from V and 3 bases from J, the gap between germline ends came to 15 bases. Per the germline V gene, CDR1 is SGHTA and CDR2 is FQGNSA. The CDR3 runs 14 residues. The CDR3 protein is CASSYIGRLYEQYF. CDR3 DNA sequence: TGTGCCAGCAGTTACATCGGGCGCCTCTACGAGCAGTACTTC.

A remark on this clonotype: Possible read error: a much larger clone is one base away. The rearrangement links TRBV4-3 to TRBJ1-1, with TRBD1 matching 7 bases. The CDR3 length is 18 residues. Germline lookup yields CDR1 LGHNA and CDR2 YSLEER. The DNA of the CDR3 is TGCGCCGGCAGCCAAGATGGACTGACAGGGATGATGAACACTGAAGCTTTCTTT. It codes for CAGSQDGLTGMMNTEAFF.

J is TRBJ1-5 and V is TRBV6-1, with 9 nucleotides matching TRBD1. CDR3 length: 15 amino acids. Germline-derived CDR1 and CDR2 are MNHNS and SASEGT. V lost 6 bases to trimming and J lost 6 bases; unmatched junction nucleotides: 9. The CDR3 here is CASRRDRVLPQPQHF. The CDR3 DNA follows: TGTGCCAGCAGGAGGGACAGGGTCCTTCCTCAGCCCCAGCATTTT.

V usage is TRBV29-1 and J usage is TRBJ2-5; 7 nucleotides agree with TRBD2. This CDR3 has 12 amino acids. Trimming removed 3 bases from V and 5 bases from J; junction bases left unmatched: 3. CDR1 and CDR2 from the germline V gene are SQVTM and ANQGSEA. The chain's CDR3 is CSVEGEGETQYF. In DNA form, the CDR3 reads TGCAGCGTTGAGGGGGAGGGGGAGACCCAGTACTTC.

The table lists this clonotype with a few counts. The genes are TRBV7-9 and TRBJ2-2; possibly TRBD2 for D (5 bases). Germline CDR1 is SEHNR and CDR2 is FQNEAQ (reference sequence). V lost 6 bases, J lost 2 bases, and 25 bases lay in between. This CDR3 is built from 19 residues. The CDR3 loop is CASSLFRTALGFNTGELFF. CDR3 DNA sequence: TGTGCCAGCAGTTTATTCCGGACTGCCCTTGGCTTCAACACCGGGGAGCTGTTTTTT.

This clonotype has a handful of counts. A much more abundant neighbour one base away suggests this may be a read error. This chain uses TRBV2 with TRBJ1-2; D not resolved. Germline CDR1 is SNHLY and CDR2 is FYNNEI. Trimming pared 7 bases from V and 4 bases from J, leaving 10 bases between. This CDR3 region has 12 residues. Here the CDR3 reads CASMAEGYGYTF. In DNA form, the CDR3 reads TGTGCCAGCATGGCAGAGGGCTATGGCTACACCTTC.

The chain carries TRBV20-1 and TRBJ1-3, with unresolved D. The germline CDR1 and CDR2 sequences are DFQATT and SNEGSKA (reference sequence). Trimming shortened V by 2 bases and J by 4 bases, and 21 bases separated the two germline ends. The length of the CDR3 is 17 residues. The CDR3 DNA reads as TGCAGTGCTAGACCTACCGGCGCGGACGCCGTGGGAAACACCATATATTTT. As protein: CSARPTGADAVGNTIYF.

The chain recombines TRBV29-1 with TRBJ1-5; TRBD1 agrees at 9 bases. The CDR3 loop spans 14 amino acids. The germline CDR1 and CDR2 sequences are SQVTM and ANQGSEA. V dropped 8 bases and J dropped 4; count of bases not matched to a gene: 9. In nucleotides, the CDR3 is TGCAGCAGAGGGGGACAGGGAGTAAATCAGCCCCAGCATTTT. It codes for CSRGGQGVNQPQHF.

This clonotype was seen ten or more times. The chain carries TRBV7-2 and TRBJ1-4, with D possibly TRBD1 on 6 matching bases. The V and J ends lost 4 bases and 7 bases respectively, with 19 bases between them. The germline gives CDR1 SGHTA, CDR2 FQGNSA. This CDR3 has 16 residues. As DNA, the CDR3 is TGTGCCAGCAGCTCACCACCGGGGGCATTGGGTGAAAAACTGTTTTTT. As protein: CASSSPPGALGEKLFF.

This clonotype has a count of ten or more. This chain joins TRBV19 and TRBJ1-5; 9 nucleotides match TRBD1. V was clipped by 5 bases and J by 4 bases; unmatched bases: 6. The CDR3 has 15 amino acids. Germline lookup yields CDR1 LNHDA and CDR2 SQIVND (reference sequence). The CDR3 is CASSLNRGLNQPQHF. The CDR3 region has the DNA TGTGCCAGTAGTTTAAACAGGGGGCTAAATCAGCCCCAGCATTTT.

This chain connects TRBV20-1 to TRBJ2-7, with D possibly being TRBD2 (5 bases). The CDR3 contains 14 residues. Germline V gives CDR1 DFQATT, CDR2 SNEGSKA (reference sequence). Trimming pared 5 bases from V and 4 bases from J, leaving 18 bases between. In DNA, the CDR3 is TGCAGTGCTGTGAGGGCAGAAGTACTATACGAGCAGTACTTC. The encoded protein is CSAVRAEVLYEQYF.

This clonotype appeared many times. The chain recombines TRBV12-3 or TRBV12-4 with TRBJ2-5, with 10 bases that match TRBD2. This CDR3 has 16 residues. Unmatched junction bases numbered 13, after V lost 6 bases and J lost 6 bases. The CDR3 loop is CASRPRIAGGIKTQYF. The CDR3 coding sequence is TGTGCCAGCAGGCCCCGAATAGCGGGAGGCATAAAGACCCAGTACTTC.

This sequence joins TRBV6-6 and TRBJ1-6; D remains ambiguous. Germline loops: CDR1 MNHNY, CDR2 SVGAGI (reference sequence). The CDR3 sequence is 15 residues long. V lost 5 bases and J 0 bases, leaving 8 bases between the germline ends. The CDR3 DNA reads TGTGCCAGCAGTCCCAGCGGCTCCTATAATTCACCCCTCCACTTT. Translating gives CASSPSGSYNSPLHF.

The sample holds many counts of this clonotype. The V gene is TRBV20-1, the J gene TRBJ1-1; 7 bases map to TRBD1. This CDR3 contains 16 residues. The V gene's germline CDR1 is DFQATT and CDR2 SNEGSKA (reference sequence). Germline trimming cut 0 bases from V and 0 bases from J; bases unmatched to any gene: 7. CDR3 residues: CSARDTNRGMNTEAFF. The CDR3 DNA follows: TGCAGTGCTAGAGATACGAACAGGGGAATGAACACTGAAGCTTTCTTT.

CDR3 bases: TGTGCCAGCAGCTCGACAGGGGGGGACGAAAAACTGTTTTTT. This encodes CASSSTGGDEKLFF. V usage is TRBV11-2 and J usage is TRBJ1-4, with TRBD1 matching 9 bases. CDR1 is SGHAT, CDR2 FQNNGV, per germline. V dropped 4 bases and J dropped 8; count of bases not matched to a gene: 5. The CDR3 has 14 residues.

This clonotype was counted a few times. The J gene is TRBJ2-1, the V gene TRBV7-9; D not resolved. The CDR3 has 11 residues. Between the trimmed V and J ends, which lost 2 bases and 10 bases, there was a span of 6 bases. Germline CDR1 and CDR2: SEHNR and FQNEAQ (reference sequence). CDR3 protein: CASSLSQEQFF. The DNA of the CDR3 is TGTGCCAGCAGCTTAAGCCAGGAGCAGTTCTTC.

This clonotype was seen only a few times. The chain couples TRBV2 to TRBJ2-6; TRBD1 aligns across 8 bases. The CDR3 sequence is 17 residues long. Germline CDR1 and CDR2: SNHLY and FYNNEI. J lost 1 base, V lost 3 bases, and 5 bases had no gene match. The DNA of the CDR3 is TGTGCCAGCAGTGATGACAGGGGAAGGTCTGGGGCCAACGTCCTGACTTTC. Translating gives CASSDDRGRSGANVLTF.

With regard to this clonotype: This may be a read error: a much more frequent sequence differs by one nucleotide. The chain joins TRBV14 to TRBJ1-1; the match to TRBD1 covers 7 bases. Germline CDR1 reads SGHDN; CDR2 reads FVKESK. The CDR3 sequence is 18 residues long. V shed 4 bases, J shed 6 bases, and the junction held 20 bases outside the gene matches. The chain's CDR3 is CASSPTPKWDRSNAEAFF. The CDR3 region has the DNA TGTGCCAGCAGCCCGACCCCCAAATGGGACAGATCCAACGCTGAAGCTTTCTTT.

The chain recombines TRBV6-6 with TRBJ1-1; D is perhaps TRBD1 (5 bases). The germline CDR1 and CDR2 sequences are MNHNY and SVGAGI (reference sequence). V was pared by 7 bases and J by 8 bases, with 23 bases between. The CDR3 runs 15 residues. The CDR3 sequence: CASTPPQGARAEAFF. The DNA for the CDR3 is TGTGCCAGCACCCCCCCCCAAGGGGCTCGAGCCGAAGCTTTCTTT.

This clonotype showed up many times. V is TRBV10-3 and J is TRBJ2-3, with 9 nucleotides matching TRBD1. The V gene's germline CDR1 is ENHRY and CDR2 SYGVKD. The CDR3 consists of 14 residues. Germline trimming cut 7 bases from V and 3 bases from J; bases unmatched to any gene: 5. CDR3 DNA: TGTGCCATCAATCCGGGACAGGGTACAGATACGCAGTATTTT. Translating gives CAINPGQGTDTQYF.

This clonotype was seen many times. The V call is TRBV3-1, the J call TRBJ1-3; D is unresolved. CDR1 and CDR2 from the germline V gene are LGHDT and YNNKEL (reference sequence). The CDR3 consists of 15 residues. V was cut by 3 bases and J by 0 bases, with 9 bases left in between. The CDR3 protein is CASSHGATSGNTIYF. In nucleotides, the CDR3 is TGTGCCAGCAGCCATGGCGCCACCTCTGGAAACACCATATATTTT.

Notes on this clonotype: Possible read error: a much larger clone is one base away. This chain joins TRBV6-5 and TRBJ2-7; D perhaps matches TRBD2 (6 bases). The CDR3 totals 13 residues. Germline values: CDR1 MNHEY, CDR2 SVGAGI. The CDR3 bases are TGTGTCAGCAGTTATGATAAGCGGGACGAGCAGTACTTC. Translated: CVSSYDKRDEQYF.

This rearrangement joins TRBV2 to TRBJ1-2; 8 bases are a match to TRBD1. There are 13 residues in the CDR3. Losses at the gene ends were 9 bases for V and 1 base for J; bases not matched to a gene: 4. Germline CDR1 is SNHLY and CDR2 is FYNNEI. The CDR3 DNA reads as TGTGCCAGTGGGGGACAGGATAACTATGGCTACACCTTC. Its protein product is CASGGQDNYGYTF.

The chain links TRBV19 to TRBJ2-7; D remains ambiguous. Trimming shortened V by 3 bases and J by 5 bases, and 14 bases separated the two germline ends. This CDR3 has 14 amino acids. Germline values: CDR1 LNHDA, CDR2 SQIVND (reference sequence). For the CDR3, the DNA is TGTGCCAGTAGTATTAGTACTACCCTCAACGAGCAGTACTTC. It codes for CASSISTTLNEQYF.